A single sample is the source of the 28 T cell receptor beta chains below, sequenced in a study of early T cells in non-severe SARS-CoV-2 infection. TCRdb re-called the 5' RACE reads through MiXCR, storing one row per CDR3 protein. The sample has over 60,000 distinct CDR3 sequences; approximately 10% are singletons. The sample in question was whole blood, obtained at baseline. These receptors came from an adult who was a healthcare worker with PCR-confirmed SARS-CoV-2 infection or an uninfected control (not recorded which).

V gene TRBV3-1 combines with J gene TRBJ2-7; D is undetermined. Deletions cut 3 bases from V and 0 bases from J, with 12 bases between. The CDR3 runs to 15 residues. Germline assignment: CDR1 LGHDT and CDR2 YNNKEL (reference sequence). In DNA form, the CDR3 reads TGTGCCAGCAGCCACAGGCTCATGAGCTCCTACGAGCAGTACTTC. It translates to CASSHRLMSSYEQYF.

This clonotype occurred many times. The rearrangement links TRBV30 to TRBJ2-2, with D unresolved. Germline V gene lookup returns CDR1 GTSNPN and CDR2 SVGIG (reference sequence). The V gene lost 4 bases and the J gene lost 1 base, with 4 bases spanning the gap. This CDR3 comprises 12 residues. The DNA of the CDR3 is TGTGCCTGGACAGGGAACACCGGGGAGCTGTTTTTT. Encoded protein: CAWTGNTGELFF.

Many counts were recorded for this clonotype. CDR3 region: CASSDRTVGNQPQHF. The CDR3 DNA reads TGTGCCAGCAGTGATCGGACAGTGGGCAATCAGCCCCAGCATTTT. The rearrangement joins TRBV2 to TRBJ1-5; TRBD1 is a possible D gene (6 bases). Trimming took 3 bases from V and 2 from J, leaving 11 bases between them. This CDR3 spans 15 amino acids. CDR1 is SNHLY and CDR2 is FYNNEI in the germline V gene.

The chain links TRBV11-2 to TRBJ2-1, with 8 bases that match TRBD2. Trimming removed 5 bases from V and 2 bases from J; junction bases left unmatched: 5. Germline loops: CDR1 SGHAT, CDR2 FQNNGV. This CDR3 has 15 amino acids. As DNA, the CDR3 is TGTGCCAGCAGCGTTCGGGGGGGCCCCTACAATGAGCAGTTCTTC. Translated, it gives CASSVRGGPYNEQFF.

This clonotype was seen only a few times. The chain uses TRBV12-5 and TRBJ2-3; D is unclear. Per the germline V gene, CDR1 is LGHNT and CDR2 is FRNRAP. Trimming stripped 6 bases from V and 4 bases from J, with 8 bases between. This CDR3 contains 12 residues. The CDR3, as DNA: TGTGCTAGTGGATCATCAGCAGATACGCAGTATTTT. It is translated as CASGSSADTQYF.

This CDR3 is CASSFQGGTYEQYF. CDR3 DNA sequence: TGTGCCAGCAGTTTCCAGGGGGGGACCTACGAGCAGTACTTC. The chain carries TRBV6-6 and TRBJ2-7; D tentatively reads TRBD1 or TRBD2 (7 bases each). This CDR3 region has 14 residues. CDR1 is MNHNY, CDR2 SVGAGI, per germline (reference sequence). Trimming took off 4 bases at V and 2 bases at J, with 12 bases between the two ends.

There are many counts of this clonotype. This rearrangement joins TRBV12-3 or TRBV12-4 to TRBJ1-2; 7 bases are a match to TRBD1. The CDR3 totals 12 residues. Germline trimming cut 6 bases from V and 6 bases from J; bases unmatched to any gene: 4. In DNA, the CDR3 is TGTGCCAGCAGAGCAGGGGGAGATGGCTACACCTTC. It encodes CASRAGGDGYTF.

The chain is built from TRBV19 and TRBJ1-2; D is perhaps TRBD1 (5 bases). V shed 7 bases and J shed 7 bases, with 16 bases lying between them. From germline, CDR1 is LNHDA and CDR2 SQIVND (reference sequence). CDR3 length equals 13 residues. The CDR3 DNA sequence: TGTGCCAGTATCACCGACAGCTATGGTGGCTACACCTTC. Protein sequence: CASITDSYGGYTF.

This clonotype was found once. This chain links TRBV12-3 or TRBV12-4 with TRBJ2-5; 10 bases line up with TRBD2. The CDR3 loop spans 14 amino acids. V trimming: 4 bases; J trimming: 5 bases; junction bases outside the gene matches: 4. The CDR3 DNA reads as TGTGCCAGCAGTTCGAGCGGGGGGGCTGAGACCCAGTACTTC. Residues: CASSSSGGAETQYF.

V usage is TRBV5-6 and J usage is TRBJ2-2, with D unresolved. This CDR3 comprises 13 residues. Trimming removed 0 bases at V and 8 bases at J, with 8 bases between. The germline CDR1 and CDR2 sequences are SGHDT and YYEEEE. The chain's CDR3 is CASSLAVRGELFF. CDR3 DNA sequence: TGTGCCAGCAGCTTGGCCGTGAGGGGGGAGCTGTTTTTT.

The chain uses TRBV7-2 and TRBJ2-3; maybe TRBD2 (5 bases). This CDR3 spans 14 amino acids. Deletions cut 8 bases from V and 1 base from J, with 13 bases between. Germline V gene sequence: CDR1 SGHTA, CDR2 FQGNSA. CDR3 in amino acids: CASCPIGGTDTQYF. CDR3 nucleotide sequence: TGTGCCAGCTGCCCGATCGGGGGCACAGATACGCAGTATTTT.

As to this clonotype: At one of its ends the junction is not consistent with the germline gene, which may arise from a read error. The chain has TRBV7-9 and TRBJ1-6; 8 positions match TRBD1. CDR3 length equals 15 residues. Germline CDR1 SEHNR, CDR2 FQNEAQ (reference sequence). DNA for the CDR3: TGTGCCAGCAGCGTAGCAGGGGGCTCGAATTCACCCCTCCACTTT. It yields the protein CASSVAGGSNSPLHF.

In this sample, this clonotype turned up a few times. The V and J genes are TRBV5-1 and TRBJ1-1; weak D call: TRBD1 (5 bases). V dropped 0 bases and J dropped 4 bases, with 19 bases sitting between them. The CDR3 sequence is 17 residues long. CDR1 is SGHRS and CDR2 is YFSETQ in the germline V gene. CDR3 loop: CASSLGPQGSAGTEAFF. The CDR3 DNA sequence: TGCGCCAGCAGCTTGGGGCCGCAGGGTTCAGCCGGCACTGAAGCTTTCTTT.

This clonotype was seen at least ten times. In nucleotides, the CDR3 is TGTGCCAGCAGCCAAGAAGGGGGATTCACTGAAGCTTTCTTT. Translated, it gives CASSQEGGFTEAFF. V usage is TRBV14 and J usage is TRBJ1-1, with D possibly being TRBD1 (6 bases). The CDR3 runs to 14 residues. The V gene's germline CDR1 is SGHDN and CDR2 FVKESK. V was clipped by 0 bases and J by 4 bases, with 9 bases between them. The full variable domain, rest sourced from reference TRBV14 and TRBJ1-1, is EAGVTQFPSHSVIEKGQTVTLRCDPISGHDNLYWYRRVMGKEIKFLLHFVKESKQDESGMPNNRFLAERTGGTYSTLKVQPAELEDSGVYFCASSQEGGFTEAFFGQGTRLTVV.

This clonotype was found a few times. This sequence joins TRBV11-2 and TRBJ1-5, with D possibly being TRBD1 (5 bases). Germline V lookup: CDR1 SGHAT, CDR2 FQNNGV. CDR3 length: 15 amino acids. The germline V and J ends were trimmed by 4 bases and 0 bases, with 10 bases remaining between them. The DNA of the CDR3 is TGTGCCAGCAGCTGGGGCCCATTTAGCAATCAGCCCCAGCATTTT. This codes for CASSWGPFSNQPQHF. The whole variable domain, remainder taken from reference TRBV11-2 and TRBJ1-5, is EAGVAQSPRYKIIEKRQSVAFWCNPISGHATLYWYQQILGQGPKLLIQFQNNGVVDDSQLPKDRFSAERLKGVDSTLKIQPAKLEDSAVYLCASSWGPFSNQPQHFGDGTRLSIL.

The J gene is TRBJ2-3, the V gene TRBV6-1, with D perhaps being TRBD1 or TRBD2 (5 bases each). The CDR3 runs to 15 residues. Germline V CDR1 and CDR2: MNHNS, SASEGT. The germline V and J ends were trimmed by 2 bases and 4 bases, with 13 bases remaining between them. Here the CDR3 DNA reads TGTGCCAGCAGTGAAAGAGGGGCCTTGGCAGATACGCAGTATTTT. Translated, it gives CASSERGALADTQYF.

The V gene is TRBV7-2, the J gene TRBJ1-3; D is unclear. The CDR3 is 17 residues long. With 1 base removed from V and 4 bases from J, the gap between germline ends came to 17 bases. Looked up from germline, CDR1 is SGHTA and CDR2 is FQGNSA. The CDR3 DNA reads TGTGCCAGCAGCTTAGGCGGGCAGTTCAAAAGGGGAAACACCATATATTTT. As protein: CASSLGGQFKRGNTIYF.

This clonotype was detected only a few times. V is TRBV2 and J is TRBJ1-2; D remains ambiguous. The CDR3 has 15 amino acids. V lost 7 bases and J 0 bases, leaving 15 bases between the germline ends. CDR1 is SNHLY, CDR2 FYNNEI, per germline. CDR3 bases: TGTGCCAGCAACCCCTCGGCGGCAGCTAACTATGGCTACACCTTC. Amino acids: CASNPSAAANYGYTF.

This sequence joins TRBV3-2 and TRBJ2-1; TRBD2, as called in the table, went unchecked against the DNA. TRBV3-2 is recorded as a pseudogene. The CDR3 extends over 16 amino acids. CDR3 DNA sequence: TGTGCCAGCAGCCAAGGACTAGCGGGTATGATGGATGAGCAGTTCTTC. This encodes CASSQGLAGMMDEQFF.

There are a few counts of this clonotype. In DNA, the CDR3 is TGTGCCAGCAGCTTGGATGTCGGGACAAAAAGATCGGATACGCAGTATTTT. Protein product: CASSLDVGTKRSDTQYF. The chain employs TRBV5-6 and TRBJ2-3; weak D call: TRBD1 (6 bases). The V end lost 0 bases, the J end lost 6 bases, and 20 bases lay between the germline ends. Germline V gene data show CDR1 as SGHDT and CDR2 as YYEEEE. The CDR3 length is 17 residues.

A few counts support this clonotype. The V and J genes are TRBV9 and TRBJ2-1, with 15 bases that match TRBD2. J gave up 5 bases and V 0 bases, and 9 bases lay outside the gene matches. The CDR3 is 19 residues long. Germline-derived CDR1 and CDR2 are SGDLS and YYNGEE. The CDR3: CASSVGTSGGADTHNEQFF. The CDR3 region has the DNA TGTGCCAGCAGCGTAGGGACTAGCGGGGGGGCGGATACACACAATGAGCAGTTCTTC.

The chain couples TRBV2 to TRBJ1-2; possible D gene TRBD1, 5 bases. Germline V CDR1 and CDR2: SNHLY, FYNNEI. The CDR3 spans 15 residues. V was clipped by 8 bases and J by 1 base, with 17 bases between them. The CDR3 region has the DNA TGTGCCAGCTGGGACCCCCGGGCCAATAACTATGGCTACACCTTC. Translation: CASWDPRANNYGYTF.

The CDR3 DNA follows: TGTGCCAGCAGCTGGGGAGACGACCTCTATGGCTACACCTTC. It translates to CASSWGDDLYGYTF. The V call is TRBV11-2, the J call TRBJ1-2, with no clear D. V lost 4 bases, J lost 4 bases, and 13 bases lay in between. The germline gives CDR1 SGHAT, CDR2 FQNNGV. The CDR3 spans 14 residues.

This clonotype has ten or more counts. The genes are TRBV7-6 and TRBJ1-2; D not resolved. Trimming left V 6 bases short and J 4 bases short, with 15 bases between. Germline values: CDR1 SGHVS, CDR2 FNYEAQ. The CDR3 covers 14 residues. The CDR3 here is CASSTDAYPYGYTF. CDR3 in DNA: TGTGCCAGCAGTACGGACGCATACCCCTATGGCTACACCTTC.

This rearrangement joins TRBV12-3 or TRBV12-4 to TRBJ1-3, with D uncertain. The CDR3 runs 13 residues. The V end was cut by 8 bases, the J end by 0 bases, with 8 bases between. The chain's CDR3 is CASSSGSGNTIYF. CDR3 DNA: TGTGCCAGCTCCTCCGGCTCTGGAAACACCATATATTTT.

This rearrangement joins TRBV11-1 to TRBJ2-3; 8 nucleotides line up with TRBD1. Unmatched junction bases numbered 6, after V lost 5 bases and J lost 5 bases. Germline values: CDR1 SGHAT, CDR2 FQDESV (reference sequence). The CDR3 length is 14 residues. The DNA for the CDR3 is TGTGCCAGCAGCAAAGGACAGGGAGGAGATACGCAGTATTTT. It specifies CASSKGQGGDTQYF.

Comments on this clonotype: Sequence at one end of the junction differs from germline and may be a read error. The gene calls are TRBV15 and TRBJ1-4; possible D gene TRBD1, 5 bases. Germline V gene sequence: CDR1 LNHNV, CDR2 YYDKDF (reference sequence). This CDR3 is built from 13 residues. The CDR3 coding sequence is TGTGCCACCAGAACCAGGGCTAAAGAAAAACTGTTTTTT. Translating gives CATRTRAKEKLFF.

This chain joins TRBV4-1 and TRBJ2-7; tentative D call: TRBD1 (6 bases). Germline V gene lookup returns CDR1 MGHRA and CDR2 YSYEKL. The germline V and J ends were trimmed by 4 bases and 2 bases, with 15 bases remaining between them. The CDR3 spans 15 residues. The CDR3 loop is CASSPIRDKTYEQYF. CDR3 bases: TGCGCCAGCAGCCCAATTCGGGACAAGACCTACGAGCAGTACTTC.